This T cell receptor (beta chain) originates from a study of OX40 agonist ivuxolimab in advanced cancers. CDR1 is SGHTA, CDR2 FQGNSA, per germline. Trimming pared 3 bases from V and 1 base from J, leaving 12 bases between. The CDR3 contains 15 residues. Profiled with immunoSEQ multiplex PCR; TCRdb holds only in-frame clones, not every one. Here the sample spans about 81,000 clones, about 92% being singletons. The chain combines TRBV7-2 with TRBJ1-1; a possible D gene is TRBD1 (5 bases). This sample comprised CD4+ or CD8+ T cells sorted from blood, obtained in a trial of the OX40 agonist ivuxolimab. This clonotype was sampled from an adult with an advanced solid tumor such as melanoma, head and neck, liver or kidney cancer. For the CDR3, the DNA is TGTGCCAGCAGCTTTCCAGGGCTAGAGAACACTGAAGCTTTCTTT. Its translation: CASSFPGLENTEAFF.